This record covers a single T cell receptor beta chain. This receptor's antigen is unknown. Per-nucleotide qualities are absent, and no much larger clonotype sits a single base away. Between the V and J ends, shortened by 1 base and 2 bases respectively, the junction contains 9 bases. Taken from cysteine to phenylalanine, the CDR3 has 15 residues. Solely the CDR3 DNA is kept, with 45 bases framed from the first base. CDR1 and CDR2 are drawn from the germline V gene: LGHNA, YNFKEQ. The data are from a study of blood T cell repertoires in COVID-19 (dated by TCRdb to 2020 to 2021). Context from the whole study: The collaborator samples originated in the United States, Italy and Spain and spanned the acute and convalescent phases of COVID-19. The prospective study material was composed of cDNA or gDNA derived from T cells, B-cell-depleted T cells, or PBMCs. Where HLA class I and class II types were available, the types were taken from metadata supplied by the sample provider, not from assay-based typing. The dataset comprised deeply sampled blood TCRbeta repertoires from subjects exposed to, actively infected with, or recovered from COVID-19. A freely available public database, intended as a resource for researchers studying the immune response to SARS-CoV-2, is where the repertoires were released. Samples were obtained from the ongoing ImmuneRACE study (first 160 participants) and from over a thousand subjects provided by 6 global collaborators. A de-identified subject ID, COVID-19 status, age in years and sex were almost always included in the sample metadata.

Findings and caveats that apply to the study as a whole: The quantity of clinical and demographic metadata differed by source and by participant and was supplied without curation.

Participants in the prospective study were enrolled through a virtual design, were aged roughly 18 to 100 years, and lived in roughly 24 United States geographic areas. In the prospective study, participants were assigned to cohorts based on the clinical history participants reported in a screening survey and a study questionnaire. In the prospective study, whole blood, serum and a nasopharyngeal or oropharyngeal swab were collected from each participant by mobile phlebotomists. Additional blood draws and questionnaires over a roughly two-month period could optionally be provided by prospective study participants. Blood samples from the prospective study were shipped frozen or at room temperature prior to DNA extraction. TCRbeta CDR3 regions were amplified from genomic DNA using the immunoSEQ Assay, a bias-controlled multiplex PCR. On the study's bioinformatics: Nucleated cell counts per sample were estimated from amplification of reference gene primers within the assay. Sequence reads were collapsed and filtered to measure the absolute abundance of every unique TCRbeta CDR3 rearrangement. For each sample, productive Simpson clonality was calculated by taking the square root of Simpson's diversity index across productive rearrangements. TCRdb took over this immuneACCESS table, retaining in-frame rearrangements with V and J assigned. Such tables are incomplete; in checked studies, under half of the missing clones stem from an unresolved V gene, and the remainder is unexplained. That table gives V, J and clone size, and the DNA gave D and trimming. The sample table lists 250,000 to 300,000 clones, about nine tenths of them with a count of one. The ten largest make up 2.3% of the sample.

The V and J genes are TRBV4-2 and TRBJ2-1, and the D gene may be TRBD2, 5 bases matching. Sequencing input: PBMCs or T cells enriched from blood (not recorded which). The clonotype originates from a woman aged 40 to 55 with acute COVID-19. The CDR3 protein is CASSQASEAYNEQFF. The DNA reads TGTGCCAGCAGCCAAGCCTCGGAGGCCTACAATGAGCAGTTCTTC.